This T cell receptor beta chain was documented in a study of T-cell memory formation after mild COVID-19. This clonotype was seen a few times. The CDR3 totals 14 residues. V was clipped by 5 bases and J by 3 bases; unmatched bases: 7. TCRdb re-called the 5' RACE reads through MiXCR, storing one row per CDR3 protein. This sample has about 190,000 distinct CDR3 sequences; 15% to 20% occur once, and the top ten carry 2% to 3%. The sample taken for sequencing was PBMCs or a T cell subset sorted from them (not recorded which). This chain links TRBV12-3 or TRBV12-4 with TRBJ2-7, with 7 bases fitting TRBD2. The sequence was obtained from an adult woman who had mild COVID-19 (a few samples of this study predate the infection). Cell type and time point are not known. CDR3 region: CASSHTSDLYEQYF. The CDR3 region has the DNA TGTGCCAGCAGTCACACTAGCGACCTCTACGAGCAGTACTTC.